This is a list of T cell receptor beta chains from one sample in a study of regulatory and conventional T cells in RAG deficiency. Profiled with immunoSEQ multiplex PCR; TCRdb holds only in-frame clones, not every one. The profile shows several thousand clones, 90% to 95% of them singletons. These same records also appear under a second study, on regulatory T cells.

Source material: CD127- CD25+ CD4+ Tregs sorted from blood. These receptor sequences come from a human donor in good health. Both conserved end residues are part of each CDR3. The order of the fields is V gene, J gene, D gene, clone size, CDR3 protein, CDR3 DNA. A D gene is named only where the DNA matches it firmly. Size values are once, few and many counts, or a class for expanded clones, and some rows have none.

TRBV6-1	TRBJ2-7	TRBD1	.	CASSEAGTDVYEQYF	TGTGCCAGCAGTGAAGCCGGGACAGATGTCTACGAGCAGTACTTC
TRBV6-5	TRBJ2-3	.	.	CASSYGIRVGTQYF	TGTGCCAGCAGTTACGGTATCAGGGTGGGTACGCAGTATTTT
TRBV5-4	TRBJ2-7	TRBD2	.	CASSLGLAPYEQYF	TGTGCCAGCAGCTTGGGACTAGCCCCCTACGAGCAGTACTTC
TRBV5-1	TRBJ2-7	.	.	CASSLEQGAPYEQYF	TGCGCCAGCAGCTTGGAACAGGGTGCTCCCTACGAGCAGTACTTC
TRBV30	TRBJ2-7	TRBD2	.	CAWSQPGGAYEQYF	TGTGCCTGGAGTCAACCGGGGGGGGCCTACGAGCAGTACTTC
TRBV6-5	TRBJ1-5	.	.	CASSFGVNQPQHF	TGTGCCAGCAGTTTCGGGGTCAATCAGCCCCAGCATTTT
TRBV4-2	TRBJ1-6	.	.	CASSQDRERSTGSPLHF	TGTGCCAGCAGCCAAGACAGGGAAAGGAGCACGGGTTCACCCCTCCACTTT
TRBV2	TRBJ2-1	TRBD2	.	CASSEALRTSGRSEQFF	TGTGCCAGCAGTGAAGCGCTTCGGACTAGCGGGAGATCTGAGCAGTTCTTC
TRBV6-6	TRBJ1-6	.	.	CASSYAEPNSPLHF	TGTGCCAGCAGTTACGCGGAGCCCAATTCACCCCTCCACTTT
TRBV27	TRBJ2-3	.	.	CASSFGGTSTDTQYF	TGTGCCAGCAGTTTCGGCGGGACTAGCACAGATACGCAGTATTTT
TRBV6-5	TRBJ1-2	.	.	CACKGDTTYGYTF	TGTGCCTGTAAGGGAGACACTACTTATGGCTACACCTTC
TRBV5-1	TRBJ1-6	.	.	CASSFDSSYNSPLHF	TGCGCCAGCAGCTTCGACAGCTCCTATAATTCACCCCTCCACTTT
TRBV5-1	TRBJ2-4	.	.	CASRLIHAADSQNIQYF	TGCGCCAGCAGGTTAATCCATGCGGCAGATAGTCAAAACATTCAGTACTTC
TRBV20-1	TRBJ1-2	.	.	CSAWPGYGYTF	TGCAGTGCGTGGCCCGGGTATGGCTACACCTTC
TRBV5-6	TRBJ2-1	TRBD2	.	CASSLVAGGHNEQFF	TGTGCCAGCAGCTTAGTAGCGGGAGGCCACAATGAGCAGTTCTTC
TRBV7-8	TRBJ2-7	.	once	CASSQLGGGRSYEQYF	TGTGCCAGCAGCCAATTAGGAGGGGGCCGCTCCTACGAGCAGTACTTC
TRBV5-4	TRBJ2-4	.	.	CASSLWSPLLAKNIQYF	TGTGCCAGCAGCTTGTGGAGTCCGCTCCTAGCCAAAAACATTCAGTACTTC
TRBV2	TRBJ1-1	TRBD1	.	CASRRTGGTEAFF	TGTGCCAGCAGGCGGACAGGGGGGACTGAAGCTTTCTTT
TRBV7-8	TRBJ1-2	.	.	CASSLGAVPYGYTF	TGTGCCAGCAGCTTAGGGGCAGTACCGTATGGCTACACCTTC
TRBV5-6	TRBJ2-6	.	.	CASSLWGAGANVLTF	TGTGCCAGCAGCTTGTGGGGGGCTGGGGCCAACGTCCTGACTTTC
TRBV7-9	TRBJ2-1	.	.	CASSPPWLPSYNEQFF	TGTGCCAGCAGCCCCCCTTGGCTTCCCTCCTACAATGAGCAGTTCTTC
TRBV19	TRBJ1-6	.	.	CASAPRQENSPLHF	TGTGCCAGCGCCCCTAGACAGGAAAATTCACCCCTCCACTTT
TRBV30	TRBJ1-5	.	once	CAWSASGGDPQHF	TGTGCCTGGAGTGCGTCGGGGGGGGACCCCCAGCATTTT
TRBV28	TRBJ1-1	.	.	CASRGGGYTEAFF	TGTGCCAGCAGGGGAGGGGGGTACACTGAAGCTTTCTTT
TRBV7-9	TRBJ2-1	TRBD1	.	CASSLQQGAYEFF	TGTGCCAGCAGCTTACAACAGGGGGCCTATGAGTTCTTC
TRBV9	TRBJ2-7	.	.	CASSVEGLLMGEQYF	TGTGCCAGCAGCGTAGAGGGACTGCTCATGGGGGAGCAGTACTTC
TRBV25-1	TRBJ1-2	.	.	CASSESNRNYGYTF	TGTGCCAGCAGTGAATCTAACAGAAACTATGGCTACACCTTC
TRBV19	TRBJ1-5	.	.	CASTRFFSGASNQPQHF	TGTGCCAGTACCCGTTTTTTTTCAGGGGCTAGCAATCAGCCCCAGCATTTT
TRBV7-2	TRBJ1-1	.	.	CASSPRQVLNTEAFF	TGTGCCAGCAGCCCGAGACAGGTCCTGAACACTGAAGCTTTCTTT
TRBV5-1	TRBJ2-3	.	.	CASSLAGQGNTDTQYF	TGCGCCAGCAGCTTGGCGGGTCAGGGCAACACAGATACGCAGTATTTT
TRBV4-3	TRBJ2-2	TRBD2	once	CASSRLAGNTGELFF	TGCGCCAGCAGCCGACTAGCGGGGAACACCGGGGAGCTGTTTTTT
TRBV9	TRBJ1-1	.	once	CASTPRGLARMNTEAFF	TGTGCCAGCACCCCACGCGGATTAGCCAGAATGAACACTGAAGCTTTCTTT
TRBV29-1	TRBJ1-3	TRBD1	.	CSVAGTGSGNTIYF	TGCAGCGTTGCCGGGACAGGCTCTGGAAACACCATATATTTT
TRBV5-6	TRBJ2-1	.	.	CASSLGGNNLYNEQFF	TGTGCCAGCAGCTTGGGAGGCAATAATCTCTACAATGAGCAGTTCTTC
TRBV5-5	TRBJ2-3	.	.	CASSLTSSWQDPTDTQYF	TGTGCCAGCAGCTTGACCTCTTCGTGGCAGGATCCCACAGATACGCAGTATTTT
TRBV7-8	TRBJ2-7	TRBD2	.	CASSPGLAVYEQYF	TGTGCCAGCAGCCCGGGACTAGCGGTCTACGAGCAGTACTTC
TRBV6-5	TRBJ1-2	.	.	CASSYRQPNYGYTF	TGTGCCAGCAGTTACCGACAGCCGAACTATGGCTACACCTTC
TRBV6-6	TRBJ2-1	TRBD2	.	CASSLGLEHTEQFF	TGTGCCAGCAGTTTGGGACTAGAACACACTGAGCAGTTCTTC
TRBV7-9	TRBJ2-5	TRBD2	.	CASSLELAGGEQYF	TGTGCCAGCAGCTTAGAACTAGCGGGAGGGGAGCAGTACTTC
TRBV5-4	TRBJ1-6	TRBD1	.	CASSRYRGRNSPLHF	TGTGCCAGCAGCCGATACAGGGGGAGAAACTCACCCCTCCACTTT
TRBV18	TRBJ2-3	.	.	CASSLGTDTQYF	TGTGCCAGCTCCCTAGGCACAGATACGCAGTATTTT
TRBV2	TRBJ2-6	TRBD1	.	CASLTLPGQGTSGANVLTF	TGTGCCAGCCTCACCTTACCGGGACAGGGAACCTCTGGGGCCAACGTCCTGACTTTC
TRBV14	TRBJ2-1	.	.	CASSQVVVGSRGYYNEQFF	TGTGCCAGCAGCCAAGTCGTGGTTGGTTCTAGGGGATACTACAATGAGCAGTTCTTC
TRBV27	TRBJ1-6	.	.	CASSFGSYNSPLHF	TGTGCCAGCAGTTTCGGGAGCTATAATTCACCCCTCCACTTT
TRBV5-6	TRBJ2-3	TRBD2	.	CASSLVGLGSSGATDTQYF	TGTGCCAGCAGCTTGGTGGGGTTGGGTTCTAGCGGGGCCACAGATACGCAGTATTTT
TRBV7-7	TRBJ2-5	TRBD2	.	CASSRSRLAGIQETQYF	TGTGCTAGCAGCCGGTCCCGACTAGCGGGCATTCAAGAGACCCAGTACTTC
TRBV5-4	TRBJ2-2	.	.	CASSLGRAGELFF	TGTGCCAGCAGCTTGGGGAGGGCCGGGGAGCTGTTTTTT